The clone carrying this T cell receptor beta chain came up many times. Antigen: not known. Documented time point: sample taken at primary tumor resection. The CDR3 totals 11 residues. V was pared by 5 bases and J by 7 bases, with 8 bases between. Germline V gene data show CDR1 as MDHEN and CDR2 as SYDVKM. The sample originates from a study of spatial heterogeneity in lung cancer. Study-wide results and caveats: How many expanded intratumoral alpha and beta TCRs were present tracked the tumor mutation count, which was a count of nonsynonymous mutations.

TCRdb recomputed calls from the 5' RACE reads with MiXCR, one row per CDR3 protein. The table includes about 4,000 distinct CDR3 sequences, 7.5% to 10% detected once. V gene TRBV28 combines with J gene TRBJ2-5; no definite D call. Sequencing used lung tumor tissue, obtained at surgery. The TCR sequence derives from a male donor with early-stage non-small cell lung cancer. The CDR3 region has the DNA TGTGCCAGCAGTCCCCACAGGACCCAGTACTTC. Its translation: CASSPHRTQYF. The full variable domain, in which reference TRBV28 and TRBJ2-5 provide the parts outside the CDR3, is DVKVTQSSRYLVKRTGEKVFLECVQDMDHENMFWYRQDPGLGLRLIYFSYDVKMKEKGDIPEGYSVSREKKERFSLILESASTNQTSMYLCASSPHRTQYFGPGTRLLVL.